This T cell receptor (beta chain) was sequenced for a study of T cell responses to AZD1222 COVID-19 vaccine. Findings of the study overall: Unmutated variant regions are reportedly the target of nearly half of TCRs that are spike-specific. CD4 TCRs covered the whole spike, strongest at regions 160-218 and 743-854.

The CDR3 consists of 15 residues. Trimming took off 0 bases at V and 5 bases at J, with 13 bases between the two ends. Germline V CDR1 and CDR2: SGHRS, YFSETQ. Concerning this clone itself: Its antigen is currently unknown.

Sequencing was performed with immunoSEQ multiplex PCR; in TCRdb, only in-frame clones are kept and a portion is missing. The data contain about 76,000 clones, over 60% of them singletons. V and J are TRBV5-1 and TRBJ2-3, with D possibly being TRBD1 or TRBD2 (6 bases each). The sample consisted of peripheral blood, taken 28 days after the second dose of the MenACWY control vaccine. The receptor's source is an adult who received the MenACWY meningococcal vaccine as a control. CDR3 sequence: CASSLGGARRDTQYF. CDR3 in DNA: TGCGCCAGCAGCTTGGGGGGGGCGAGAAGAGATACGCAGTATTTT.